This T cell receptor beta chain was observed in a study of blood T cells in healthy people across ages. Notes on the study in general: It was held that diversity estimates obtained from one million T cells represented underestimates.

The CDR3 has 15 amino acids. CDR1 SGHTA and CDR2 FQGNSA come from the germline V gene. Trimming took 5 bases from V and 4 from J, leaving 17 bases between them. A second about 7 to 11 cycle PCR used barcoded and J-beta primers. MiXCR was run by TCRdb on the 5' RACE reads, yielding one entry per CDR3 protein. The table has over 600,000 distinct CDR3 sequences, roughly 46% seen once; the top ten hold around 18%. This clonotype showed up just a few times. Antigen: not known. V is TRBV7-2 and J is TRBJ1-1; the D is unclear. The receptor was derived from an elderly man in good health. Input material: blood. The CDR3 DNA reads TGTGCCAGCAGCCCCTTTGACCTTTCCCGCACTGAAGCTTTCTTT. Its translation: CASSPFDLSRTEAFF.